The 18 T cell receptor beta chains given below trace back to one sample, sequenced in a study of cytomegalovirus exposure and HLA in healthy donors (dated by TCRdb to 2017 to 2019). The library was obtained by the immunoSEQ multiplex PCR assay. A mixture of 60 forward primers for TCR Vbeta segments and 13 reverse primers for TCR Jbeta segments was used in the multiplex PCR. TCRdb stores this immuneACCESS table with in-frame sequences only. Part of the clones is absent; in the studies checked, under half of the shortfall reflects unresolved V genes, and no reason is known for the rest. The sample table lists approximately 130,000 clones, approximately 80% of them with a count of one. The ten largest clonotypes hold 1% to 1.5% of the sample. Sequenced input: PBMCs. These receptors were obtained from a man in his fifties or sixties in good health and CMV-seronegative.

CDR3 nucleotide sequence: TGTGCCAGCAGTTTTCCCCGACTAGCGAGGGGGGGCAATGAGCAGTTCTTC. Translation gives CASSFPRLARGGNEQFF. V gene TRBV28 combines with J gene TRBJ2-1, with 8 positions matching TRBD2. V lost 3 bases, J lost 6 bases, and 13 bases stayed unmatched. Germline V lookup: CDR1 MDHEN, CDR2 SYDVKM. CDR3 length: 17 amino acids.

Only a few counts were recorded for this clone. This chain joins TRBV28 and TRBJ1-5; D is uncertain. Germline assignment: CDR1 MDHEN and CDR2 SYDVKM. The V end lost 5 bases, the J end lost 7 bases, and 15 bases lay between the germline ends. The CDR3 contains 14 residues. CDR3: CASSMGTLRQPQHF. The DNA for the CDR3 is TGTGCCAGCAGTATGGGCACCCTAAGACAGCCCCAGCATTTT.

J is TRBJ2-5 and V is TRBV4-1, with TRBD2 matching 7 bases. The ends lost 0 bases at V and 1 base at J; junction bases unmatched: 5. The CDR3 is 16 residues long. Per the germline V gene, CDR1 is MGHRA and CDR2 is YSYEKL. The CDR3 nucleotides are TGCGCCAGCAGCCAAGAACGACTAGCAGTCCAAGAGACCCAGTACTTC. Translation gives CASSQERLAVQETQYF.

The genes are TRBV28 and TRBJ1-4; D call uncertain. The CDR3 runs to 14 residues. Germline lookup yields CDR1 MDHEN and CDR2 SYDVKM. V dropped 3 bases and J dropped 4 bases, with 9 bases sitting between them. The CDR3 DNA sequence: TGTGCCAGCAGTTTGGAGGGTTATAATGAAAAACTGTTTTTT. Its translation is CASSLEGYNEKLFF.

CDR3 bases: TGTGCCATCAGTGAGAATAGGGAGGGCGAGCAGTACTTC. It codes for CAISENREGEQYF. The chain carries TRBV10-3 and TRBJ2-7; 7 bases are shared with TRBD2. V lost 2 bases and J lost 6; bases outside the gene matches: 4. Germline V CDR1 and CDR2: ENHRY, SYGVKD. This CDR3 spans 13 amino acids.

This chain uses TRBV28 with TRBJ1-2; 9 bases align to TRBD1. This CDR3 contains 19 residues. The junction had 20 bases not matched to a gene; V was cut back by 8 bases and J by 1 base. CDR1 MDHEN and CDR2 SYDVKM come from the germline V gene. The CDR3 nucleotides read TGTGCCAGCCGTACAAACCCGGGACAGGGCCTAAGGGTTAACTATGGCTACACCTTC. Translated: CASRTNPGQGLRVNYGYTF.

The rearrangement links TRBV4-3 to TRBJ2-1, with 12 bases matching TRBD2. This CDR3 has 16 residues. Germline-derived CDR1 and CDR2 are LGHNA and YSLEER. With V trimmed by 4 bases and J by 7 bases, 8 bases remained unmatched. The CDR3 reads CASSRNGLAGFNEQFF. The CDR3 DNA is TGCGCCAGCAGCCGGAACGGACTAGCGGGATTTAATGAGCAGTTCTTC.

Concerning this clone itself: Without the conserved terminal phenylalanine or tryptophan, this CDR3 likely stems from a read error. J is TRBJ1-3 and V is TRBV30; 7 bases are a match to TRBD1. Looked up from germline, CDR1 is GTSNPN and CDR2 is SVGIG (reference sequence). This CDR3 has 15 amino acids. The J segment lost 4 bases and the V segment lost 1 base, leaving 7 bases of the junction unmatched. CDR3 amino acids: CAWSDEGAKGNTIYL. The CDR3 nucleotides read TGTGCCTGGAGTGATGAGGGGGCGAAAGGAAACACCATATATCTT.

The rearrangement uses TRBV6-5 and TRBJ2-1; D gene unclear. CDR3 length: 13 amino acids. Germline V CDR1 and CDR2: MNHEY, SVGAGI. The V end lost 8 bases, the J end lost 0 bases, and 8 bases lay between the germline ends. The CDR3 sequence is CASAVYSYNEQFF. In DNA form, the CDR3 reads TGTGCCAGCGCGGTCTACTCCTACAATGAGCAGTTCTTC.

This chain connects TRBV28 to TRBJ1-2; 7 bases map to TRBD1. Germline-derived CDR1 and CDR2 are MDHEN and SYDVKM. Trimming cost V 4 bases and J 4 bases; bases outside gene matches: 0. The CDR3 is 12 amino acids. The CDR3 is CASSYRGYGYTF. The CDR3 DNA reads TGTGCCAGCAGTTACAGGGGCTATGGCTACACCTTC.

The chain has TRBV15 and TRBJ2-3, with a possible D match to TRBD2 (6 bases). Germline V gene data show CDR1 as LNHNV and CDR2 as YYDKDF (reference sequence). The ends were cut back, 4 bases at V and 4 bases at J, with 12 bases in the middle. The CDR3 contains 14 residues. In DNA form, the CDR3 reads TGTGCCACCAGCAAAGGCAGGGAGGCAGATACGCAGTATTTT. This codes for CATSKGREADTQYF.

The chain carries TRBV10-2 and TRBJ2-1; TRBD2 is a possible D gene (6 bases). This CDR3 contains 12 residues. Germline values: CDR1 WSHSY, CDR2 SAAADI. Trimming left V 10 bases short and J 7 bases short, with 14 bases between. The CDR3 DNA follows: TGCGCCACCTCGGGAGAGCAAAATGAGCAGTTCTTC. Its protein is CATSGEQNEQFF.

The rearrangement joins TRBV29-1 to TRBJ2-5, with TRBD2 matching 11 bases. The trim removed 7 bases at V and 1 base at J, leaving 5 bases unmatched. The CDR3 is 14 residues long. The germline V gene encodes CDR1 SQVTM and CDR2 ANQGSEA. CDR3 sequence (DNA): TGCAGCGGCGGACTAGCGGGCCTCCAAGAGACCCAGTACTTC. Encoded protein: CSGGLAGLQETQYF.

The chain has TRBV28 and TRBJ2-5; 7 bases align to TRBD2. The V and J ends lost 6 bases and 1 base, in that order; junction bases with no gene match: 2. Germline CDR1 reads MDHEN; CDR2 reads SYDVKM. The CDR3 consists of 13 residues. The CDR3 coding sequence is TGTGCCAGCAGGACGGGGGGCCAAGAGACCCAGTACTTC. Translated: CASRTGGQETQYF.

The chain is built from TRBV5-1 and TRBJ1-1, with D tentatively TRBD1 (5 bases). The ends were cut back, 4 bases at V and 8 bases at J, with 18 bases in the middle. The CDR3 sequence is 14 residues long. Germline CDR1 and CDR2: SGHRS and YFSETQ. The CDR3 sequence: CASSPQGVDREAFF. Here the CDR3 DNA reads TGCGCCAGCAGCCCACAAGGGGTAGATCGGGAAGCTTTCTTT. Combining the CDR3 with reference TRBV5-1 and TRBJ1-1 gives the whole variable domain KAGVTQTPRYLIKTRGQQVTLSCSPISGHRSVSWYQQTPGQGLQFLFEYFSETQRNKGNFPGRFSGRQFSNSRSEMNVSTLELGDSALYLCASSPQGVDREAFFGQGTRLTVV.

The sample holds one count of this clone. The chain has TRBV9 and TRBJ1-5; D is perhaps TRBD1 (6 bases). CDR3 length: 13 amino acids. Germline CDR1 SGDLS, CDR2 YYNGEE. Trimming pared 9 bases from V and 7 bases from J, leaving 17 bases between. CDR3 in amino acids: CATDAGVMQPQHF. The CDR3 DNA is TGTGCCACGGACGCAGGGGTTATGCAGCCCCAGCATTTT.

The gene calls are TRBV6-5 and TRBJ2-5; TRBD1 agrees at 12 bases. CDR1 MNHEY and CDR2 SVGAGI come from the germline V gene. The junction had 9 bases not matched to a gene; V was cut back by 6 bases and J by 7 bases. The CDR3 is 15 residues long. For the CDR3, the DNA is TGTGCCAGCAGACTTGGGACAGGGGGCTGGGGGACCCAGTACTTC. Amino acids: CASRLGTGGWGTQYF.

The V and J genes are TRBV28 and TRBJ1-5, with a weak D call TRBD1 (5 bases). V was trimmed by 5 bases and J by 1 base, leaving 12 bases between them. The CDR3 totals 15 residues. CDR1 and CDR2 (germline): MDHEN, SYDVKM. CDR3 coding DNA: TGTGCCAGCAGTCGTGCGGGGGTGAGCAATCAGCCCCAGCATTTT. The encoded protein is CASSRAGVSNQPQHF.